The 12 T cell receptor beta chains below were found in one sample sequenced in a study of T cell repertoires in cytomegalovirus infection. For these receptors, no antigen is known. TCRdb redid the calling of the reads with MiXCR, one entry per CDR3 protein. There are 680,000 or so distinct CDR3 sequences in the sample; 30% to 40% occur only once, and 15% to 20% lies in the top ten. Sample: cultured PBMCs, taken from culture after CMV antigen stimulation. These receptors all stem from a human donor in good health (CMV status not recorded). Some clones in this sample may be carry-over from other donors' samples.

The CDR3 protein is CASSPWQAGGLKLTDTQYF. In nucleotides, the CDR3 is TGTGCCAGCAGCCCCTGGCAAGCGGGGGGGCTCAAGCTCACAGATACGCAGTATTTT. This chain connects TRBV6-2 or TRBV6-3 to TRBJ2-3; 10 bases agree with TRBD2. The CDR3 is 19 amino acids. Germline V CDR1 and CDR2: MNHEY, SVGEGT. The ends lost 6 bases at V and 2 bases at J; junction bases unmatched: 17.

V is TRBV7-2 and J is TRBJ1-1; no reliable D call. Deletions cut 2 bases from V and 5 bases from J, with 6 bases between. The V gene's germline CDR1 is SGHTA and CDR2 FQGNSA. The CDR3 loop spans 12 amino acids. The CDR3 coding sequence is TGTGCCAGCAGCTTACAGAAGACTGAAGCTTTCTTT. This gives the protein CASSLQKTEAFF.

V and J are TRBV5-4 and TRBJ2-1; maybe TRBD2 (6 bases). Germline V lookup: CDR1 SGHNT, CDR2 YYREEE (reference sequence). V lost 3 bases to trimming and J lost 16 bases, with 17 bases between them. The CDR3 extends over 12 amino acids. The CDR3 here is CASSSTGTVKFF. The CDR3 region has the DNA TGTGCCAGCAGCTCTACCGGGACTGTAAAATTCTTC.

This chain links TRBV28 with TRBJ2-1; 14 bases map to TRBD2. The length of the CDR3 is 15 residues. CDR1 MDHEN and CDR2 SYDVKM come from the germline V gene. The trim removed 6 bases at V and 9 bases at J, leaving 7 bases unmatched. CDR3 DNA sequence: TGTGCCAGCAGCCGGACTAGCGGGGGGCTAGGTGAGCAGTTCTTC. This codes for CASSRTSGGLGEQFF.

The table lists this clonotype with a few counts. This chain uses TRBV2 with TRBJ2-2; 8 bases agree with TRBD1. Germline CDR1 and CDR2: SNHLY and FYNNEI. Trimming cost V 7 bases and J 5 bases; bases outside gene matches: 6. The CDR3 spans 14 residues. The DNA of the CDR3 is TGTGCCAGCACCCAGGGGGCGGCGACCGGGGAGCTGTTTTTT. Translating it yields CASTQGAATGELFF.

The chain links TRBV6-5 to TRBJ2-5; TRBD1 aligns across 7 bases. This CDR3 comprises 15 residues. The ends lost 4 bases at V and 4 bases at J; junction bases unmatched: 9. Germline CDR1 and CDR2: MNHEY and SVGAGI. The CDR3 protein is CASSSPNRGVETQYF. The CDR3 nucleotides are TGTGCCAGCAGTTCCCCCAACAGGGGCGTAGAGACCCAGTACTTC.

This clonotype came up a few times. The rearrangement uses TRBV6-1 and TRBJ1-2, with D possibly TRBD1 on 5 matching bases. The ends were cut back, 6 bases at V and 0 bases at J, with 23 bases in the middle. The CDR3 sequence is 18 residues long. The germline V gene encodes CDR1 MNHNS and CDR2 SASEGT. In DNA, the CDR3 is TGTGCCAGCAGACGCAGGGTTCCATTCGCAGGCGCTAACTATGGCTACACCTTC. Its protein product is CASRRRVPFAGANYGYTF.

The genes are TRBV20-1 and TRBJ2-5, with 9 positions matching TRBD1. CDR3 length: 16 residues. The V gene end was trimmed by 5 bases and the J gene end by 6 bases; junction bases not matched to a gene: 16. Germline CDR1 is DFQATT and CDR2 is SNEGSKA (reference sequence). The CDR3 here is CSAHDPGQGLAQTQYF. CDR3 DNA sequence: TGCAGTGCTCATGACCCGGGACAGGGTTTGGCGCAGACCCAGTACTTC.

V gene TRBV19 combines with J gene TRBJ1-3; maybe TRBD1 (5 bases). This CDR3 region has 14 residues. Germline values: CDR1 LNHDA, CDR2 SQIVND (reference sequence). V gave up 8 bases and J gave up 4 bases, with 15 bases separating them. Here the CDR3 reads CASGLGARGNTIYF. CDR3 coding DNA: TGTGCCAGTGGCCTCGGGGCGCGCGGAAACACCATATATTTT. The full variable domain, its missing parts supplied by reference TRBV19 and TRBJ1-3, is DGGITQSPKYLFRKEGQNVTLSCEQNLNHDAMYWYRQDPGQGLRLIYYSQIVNDFQKGDIAEGYSVSREKKESFPLTVTSAQKNPTAFYLCASGLGARGNTIYFGEGSWLTVV.

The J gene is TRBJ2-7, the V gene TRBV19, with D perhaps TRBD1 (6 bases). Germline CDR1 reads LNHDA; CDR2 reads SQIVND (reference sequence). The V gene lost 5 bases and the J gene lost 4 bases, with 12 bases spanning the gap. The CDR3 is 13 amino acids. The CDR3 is CASSAGTLYEQYF. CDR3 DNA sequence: TGTGCCAGTAGTGCTGGGACACTATACGAGCAGTACTTC.

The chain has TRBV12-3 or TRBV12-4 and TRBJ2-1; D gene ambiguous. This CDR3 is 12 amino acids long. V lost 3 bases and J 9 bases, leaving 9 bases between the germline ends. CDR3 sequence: CASSLLAAEQFF. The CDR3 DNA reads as TGTGCCAGCAGTTTGTTGGCAGCTGAGCAGTTCTTC.

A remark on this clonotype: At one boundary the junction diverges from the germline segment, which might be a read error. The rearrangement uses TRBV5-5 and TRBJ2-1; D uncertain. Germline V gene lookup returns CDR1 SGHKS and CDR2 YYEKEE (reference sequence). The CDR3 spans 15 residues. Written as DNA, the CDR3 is TGTGCCAGCGGCTTCAAGGTCTCCCCCTACAATGAGCAGTTCTTC. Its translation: CASGFKVSPYNEQFF.